These T cell receptor beta chains were read from a single sample in a study of tumor-infiltrating lymphocytes in primary liver carcinoma. TCRdb re-called the multiplex PCR reads with MiXCR, one entry per CDR3 protein. The table includes about 20,000 distinct CDR3 sequences, 79% detected once. Sequenced material: liver tumor tissue from sampling region 4. Receptor source: a woman aged 30 to 39 with primary liver carcinoma and hepatitis B virus infection. Both conserved end residues are part of each CDR3. Only part of the rows carry a size: once, few, many, or a class if the clone is expanded.

abundance	v_gene	j_gene	CDR3aa
.	TRBV29-1	TRBJ2-1	CSALRDYKDEFF
.	TRBV29-1	TRBJ1-1	CSVDGYSEIEAFF
.	TRBV12-3/TRBV12-4	TRBJ2-5	CANSTYPVSGETQYF
.	TRBV12-3/TRBV12-4	TRBJ1-2	CASSLQNYGYTF
.	TRBV29-1	TRBJ1-6	CSASVDYNSPLHF
many	TRBV9	TRBJ1-5	CAGSEGVGQPQHF
.	TRBV19	TRBJ2-2	CARSIWSGELFF
.	TRBV29-1	TRBJ2-5	CSGRLGQETQYF
once	TRBV2	TRBJ2-7	CASSVRGAIYEQYF
.	TRBV11-2	TRBJ1-3	CASSLNRETVSTIYF
.	TRBV5-4	TRBJ2-3	CASSIDGHHPPTDTQYF
medium-sized	TRBV6-1	TRBJ1-6	CASSEQGDSGSPLHF
.	TRBV6-5	TRBJ1-2	CATRDRAMSRGGYTF
many	TRBV11-2	TRBJ2-7	CASSLGGTLPYEQYF
.	TRBV5-4	TRBJ2-3	CASSVDGHPPLTDMQFF
.	TRBV5-1	TRBJ2-7	CASSFSTGDTFEEYF
.	TRBV7-2	TRBJ2-5	CASSLGGGRVSPPMAQYF
.	TRBV11-2	TRBJ2-7	CASSLGIPNLYF
.	TRBV2	TRBJ2-1	CASRHRDRRTSSSYNEQFF
.	TRBV6-5	TRBJ1-6	CANRRGELSLLHF
once	TRBV5-5	TRBJ2-4	CASSSQLGQQCF
.	TRBV4-3	TRBJ1-2	CANSQGEGRGRTVINYVYTF
.	TRBV29-1	TRBJ2-3	CSVATTSSGSTDTQYF
.	TRBV6-6	TRBJ2-3	CASSYKTGPRRTDTQYF
.	TRBV11-2	TRBJ2-3	CTSSPTGTSSTDTQYF
.	TRBV5-6	TRBJ2-7	CASSLLTGLSQYF
.	TRBV12-3/TRBV12-4	TRBJ2-2	CASRGWDTSIGELFF
.	TRBV4-1	TRBJ2-3	CPSSQLCMVAEESDTQYF
.	TRBV5-6	TRBJ2-7	CANSLVRSRGNGDEQYF
many	TRBV19	TRBJ1-5	CASKSIRQGYSNQPQHF
once	TRBV10-3	TRBJ1-1	CAISTGTTLNTEAFF
.	TRBV7-9	TRBJ2-7	CASSSRGLCSEQYF